The clone carrying this T cell receptor (beta chain) was observed a handful of times. The data stem from a study of T-cell reconstitution after alpha-beta-depleted transplantation in children. CDR3 length: 14 amino acids. Trimming cost V 0 bases and J 6 bases, with 9 bases left between them. Unique molecular identifiers were incorporated when the TCRbeta library was constructed. TCRdb called the PCR reads again in MiXCR, with one record for every CDR3 protein. The table records hundreds of thousands of distinct CDR3 sequences, around a sixth of them present only once. The chain carries TRBV12-3 or TRBV12-4 and TRBJ2-1; possible D gene TRBD2, 6 bases. This receptor was taken from a human donor who donated a stem cell graft to a child with acute myeloid leukemia. Sequenced here: PBMCs from the stem cell graft donor, sampled from the stem cell graft. CDR3 bases: TGTGCCAGCAGTTTAGCGGGGGGAGGCAATGAGCAGTTCTTC. Its translation is CASSLAGGGNEQFF.